The 14 T cell receptor beta chains reported below all come from one sample, sequenced in a study of blood T cell repertoires in COVID-19. Assay used: immunoSEQ multiplex PCR; TCRdb lists only in-frame clones, some missing. This sample yields 430,000 or so clones, of which about 88% are seen a single time; approximately 1.5% belongs to the top ten. The sequenced material came from PBMCs or T cells enriched from blood (not recorded which). Source of these receptors: a woman younger than 30 who had been exposed to COVID-19.

The J gene is TRBJ1-1, the V gene TRBV6-6, with D maybe TRBD1 (6 bases). The CDR3 spans 15 residues. Trimming cost V 2 bases and J 4 bases, with 14 bases left between them. Germline CDR1 and CDR2: MNHNY and SVGAGI (reference sequence). The CDR3 spells CASSYGGRGSTEAFF. Here the CDR3 DNA reads TGTGCCAGCAGTTACGGTGGCAGGGGAAGCACTGAAGCTTTCTTT.

The V call is TRBV6-6, the J call TRBJ2-7; 8 bases are shared with TRBD1. CDR3 length equals 15 residues. J was trimmed by 5 bases and V by 6 bases; bases with no gene match: 12. CDR1 is MNHNY and CDR2 is SVGAGI in the germline V gene (reference sequence). The CDR3 is CASRPPLTGANEQYF. CDR3 bases: TGTGCCAGCAGACCACCTTTGACAGGGGCCAACGAGCAGTACTTC.

The chain employs TRBV5-4 and TRBJ1-4, with a weak D call TRBD1 (6 bases). CDR3 length: 14 amino acids. Germline V gene data show CDR1 as SGHNT and CDR2 as YYREEE (reference sequence). Trimming pared 4 bases from V and 4 bases from J, leaving 11 bases between. The CDR3 DNA follows: TGTGCCAGCAGCACCGGACAGTATAATGAAAAACTGTTTTTT. It yields the protein CASSTGQYNEKLFF.

This chain uses TRBV5-5 with TRBJ1-3; D unresolved. The CDR3 loop spans 16 amino acids. The V gene lost 2 bases and the J gene lost 0 bases, with 12 bases spanning the gap. Germline V gene data show CDR1 as SGHKS and CDR2 as YYEKEE (reference sequence). CDR3 sequence: CASSLEGGGSGNTIYF. Written as DNA, the CDR3 is TGTGCCAGCAGCTTAGAGGGCGGCGGCTCTGGAAACACCATATATTTT.

The chain uses TRBV9 and TRBJ2-7, with D possibly being TRBD1 (5 bases). V was clipped by 0 bases and J by 0 bases, with 10 bases between them. CDR1 and CDR2 from the germline V gene are SGDLS and YYNGEE. The CDR3 has 15 residues. This CDR3 is CASSVDQGASYEQYF. The CDR3 DNA reads TGTGCCAGCAGCGTAGACCAGGGCGCCTCCTACGAGCAGTACTTC.

The rearrangement links TRBV6-4 to TRBJ2-3; 11 bases line up with TRBD2. The V gene's germline CDR1 is MRHNA and CDR2 SNTAGT. The junction had 6 bases not matched to a gene; V was cut back by 6 bases and J by 4 bases. The CDR3 covers 15 residues. CDR3 coding DNA: TGTGCCAGCAGAAGTAGCGGGGGGGCCTCAGATACGCAGTATTTT. It codes for CASRSSGGASDTQYF.

This clone has more than one count but fewer than ten. The chain carries TRBV2 and TRBJ2-1; TRBD2 agrees at 10 bases. Per the germline V gene, CDR1 is SNHLY and CDR2 is FYNNEI. J was trimmed by 8 bases and V by 6 bases; bases with no gene match: 13. The CDR3 has 16 amino acids. CDR3 in DNA: TGTGCCAGCAGGGGTGACTTATCCAGCGGGGGGGATGAGCAGTTCTTC. As protein: CASRGDLSSGGDEQFF.

The chain joins TRBV7-9 to TRBJ2-2; 7 bases line up with TRBD2. The CDR3 runs to 16 residues. V was clipped by 5 bases and J by 3 bases; unmatched bases: 9. The germline V gene has CDR1 SEHNR and CDR2 FQNEAQ (reference sequence). Here the CDR3 DNA reads TGTGCCAGCAGCCCTATGGGGCTAGCGGACACCGGGGAGCTGTTTTTT. Translating gives CASSPMGLADTGELFF. The whole variable domain, remainder taken from reference TRBV7-9 and TRBJ2-2, is DTGVSQNPRHKITKRGQNVTFRCDPISEHNRLYWYRQTLGQGPEFLTYFQNEAQLEKSRLLSDRFSAERPKGSFSTLEIQRTEQGDSAMYLCASSPMGLADTGELFFGEGSRLTVL.

This clone has more than one count but fewer than ten. The rearrangement joins TRBV3-1 (or the pseudogene TRBV3-2) to TRBJ1-5, with 11 nucleotides matching TRBD1. V dropped 6 bases and J dropped 5; count of bases not matched to a gene: 3. CDR1 and CDR2 from the germline V gene are LGHDT and YNNKEL (reference sequence). CDR3 length equals 14 residues. CDR3 in amino acids: CASSRTGGDQPQHF. For the CDR3, the DNA is TGTGCCAGCAGTCGGACAGGGGGCGATCAGCCCCAGCATTTT.

This clone has only a few counts. The chain employs TRBV7-9 and TRBJ2-2; perhaps TRBD1 as D (5 bases). The CDR3 spans 14 residues. Germline V gives CDR1 SEHNR, CDR2 FQNEAQ (reference sequence). V was trimmed by 8 bases and J by 4 bases, leaving 14 bases between them. The CDR3 bases are TGTGCCAGCCCGCAGGGCCCAGGCACCGGGGAGCTGTTTTTT. Residues: CASPQGPGTGELFF.

The chain is built from TRBV19 and TRBJ1-6; D is unresolved. CDR1 is LNHDA and CDR2 is SQIVND in the germline V gene (reference sequence). The CDR3 is 16 residues long. Trimming stripped 1 base from V and 10 bases from J, with 17 bases between. The CDR3 here is CASSIVSTEGKSPLHF. The DNA of the CDR3 is TGTGCCAGTAGTATAGTATCGACTGAGGGTAAATCACCCCTCCACTTT.

The chain has TRBV21-1 and TRBJ2-1; whether TRBD2, the table's D call, matches the DNA was not checked. TRBV21-1 is given as a pseudogene. This CDR3 region has 17 residues. CDR3 amino acids: CASSKEVAGEPLNEQFF. In DNA form, the CDR3 reads TGTGCCAGCAGCAAAGAGGTAGCGGGAGAACCGCTCAATGAGCAGTTCTTC.

The chain has TRBV25-1 and TRBJ2-7; 7 bases are a match to TRBD1. V lost 3 bases, J lost 0 bases, and 2 bases stayed unmatched. Germline CDR1 MGHDK, CDR2 SYGVNS. The CDR3 loop spans 14 amino acids. The chain's CDR3 is CASSDGDSSYEQYF. DNA of the CDR3: TGTGCCAGCAGTGACGGGGACAGCTCCTACGAGCAGTACTTC.

This clone was seen just once. The chain links TRBV18 to TRBJ2-7; perhaps TRBD1 as D (6 bases). From germline, CDR1 is KGHSH and CDR2 LQKENI. The CDR3 loop spans 14 amino acids. Deletions cut 5 bases from V and 0 bases from J, with 11 bases between. The CDR3 DNA reads TGTGCCAGCTCAATCGGACAGTACTCCTACGAGCAGTACTTC. The encoded protein is CASSIGQYSYEQYF.